This T cell receptor (beta chain) comes out of a study of shared clonotypes between healthy human individuals. Per germline, CDR1 SGHNT and CDR2 YENEEA. The CDR3 runs 14 residues. V lost 5 bases to trimming and J lost 2 bases, with 9 bases between them. Naive CD8 cells were CD45RO-negative, positively selected for CCR7, excluding terminally differentiated effector memory CD45RA+ cells. This clone was counted once. The protocol was immunoSEQ multiplex PCR, while the TCRdb copy is restricted to in-frame clones and leaves out a portion. The sample records 630,000 or so clones, roughly 98% being singletons.

The material sequenced was naive CD8+ T cells sorted from blood. The chain carries TRBV11-3 and TRBJ2-2; D unclear. This clonotype was obtained from a man younger than 40 in good health. DNA for the CDR3: TGTGCCAGCAGCCCACCAGATAACACCGGGGAGCTGTTTTTT. It translates to CASSPPDNTGELFF.